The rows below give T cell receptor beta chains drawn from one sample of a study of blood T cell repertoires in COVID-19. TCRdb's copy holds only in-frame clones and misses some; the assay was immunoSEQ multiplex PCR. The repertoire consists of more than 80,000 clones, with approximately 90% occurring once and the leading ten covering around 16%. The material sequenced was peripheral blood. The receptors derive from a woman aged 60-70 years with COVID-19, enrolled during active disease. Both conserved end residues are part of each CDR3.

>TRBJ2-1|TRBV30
CAWKRGGAYNEQFF
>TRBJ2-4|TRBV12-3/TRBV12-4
CASTRGGKNIQYF
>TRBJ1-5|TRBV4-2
CASSQEELRGPQHF
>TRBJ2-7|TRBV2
CASLGTGTGFSYEQYF
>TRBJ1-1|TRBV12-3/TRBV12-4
CASSRGTEAFF
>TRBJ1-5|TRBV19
CASSFGSRNQPQHF
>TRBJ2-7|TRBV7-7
CASSPDRGGEQYF
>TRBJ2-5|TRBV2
CASSRLLAGGETQYF
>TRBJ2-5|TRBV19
CASSTSGGEETQYF
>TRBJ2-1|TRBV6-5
CASSPSGGGYNEQFF
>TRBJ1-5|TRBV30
CAWSRGGGNQPQHF
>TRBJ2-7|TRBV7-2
CASSLSGQAYEQYF
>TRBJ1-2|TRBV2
CASSERQGAGYTF
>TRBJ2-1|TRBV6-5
CASPRQGSYNEQFF
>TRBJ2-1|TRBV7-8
CASSFLVSPDNEQFF
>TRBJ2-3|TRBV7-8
CASSPREGLATSTDTQYF
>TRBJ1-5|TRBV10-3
CAISGTDQPQHF
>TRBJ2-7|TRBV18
CASSPRGHEQYF
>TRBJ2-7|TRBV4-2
CASSQDQGPTYEQYF
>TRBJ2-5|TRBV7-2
CASSPGLAGRETQYF
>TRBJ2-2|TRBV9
CASSVVDGELFF
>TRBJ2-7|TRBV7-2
CASGGGYSYEQYF
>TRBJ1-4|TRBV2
CASSESVRAGILFF
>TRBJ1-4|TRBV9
CASSATTGQSNEKLFF
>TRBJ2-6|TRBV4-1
CASSPSLAGGPVSGANVLTF
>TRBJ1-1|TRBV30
CAWSSTFSGGTEAFF
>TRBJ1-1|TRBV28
CASSLQRVGTEAFF